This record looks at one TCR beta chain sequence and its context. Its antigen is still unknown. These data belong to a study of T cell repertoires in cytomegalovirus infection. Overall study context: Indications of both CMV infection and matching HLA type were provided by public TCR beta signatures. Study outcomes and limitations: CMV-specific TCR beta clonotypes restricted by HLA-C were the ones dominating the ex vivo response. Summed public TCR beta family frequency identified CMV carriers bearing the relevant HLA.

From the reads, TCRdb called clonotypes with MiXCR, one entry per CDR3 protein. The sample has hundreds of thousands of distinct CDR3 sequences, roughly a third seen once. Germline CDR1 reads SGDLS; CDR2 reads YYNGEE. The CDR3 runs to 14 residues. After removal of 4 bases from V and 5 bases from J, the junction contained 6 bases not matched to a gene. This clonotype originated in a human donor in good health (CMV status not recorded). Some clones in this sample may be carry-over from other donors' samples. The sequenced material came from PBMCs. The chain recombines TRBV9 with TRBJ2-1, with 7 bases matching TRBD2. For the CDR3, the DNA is TGTGCCAGCAGCTCCGGACTAGGGCACAATGAGCAGTTCTTC. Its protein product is CASSSGLGHNEQFF.